This T cell receptor (beta chain) comes out of a study of OX40 agonist ivuxolimab in advanced cancers. About the research overall: Partial response was recorded in three patients: one hepatocellular carcinoma and two cutaneous melanoma cases. Notes on the study in general: CD8+ T cells (on average) carried more expanded clones than CD4+ T cells.

Libraries were prepared by immunoSEQ multiplex PCR; TCRdb keeps only in-frame clonotypes and omits some of them. This sample has around 74,000 clones, with about 90% found just once. The study sampled blood at baseline, cycle 4 day 1, and cycle 7 day 1. The V end lost 6 bases, the J end lost 4 bases, and 16 bases lay between the germline ends. The germline V gene has CDR1 SGHRS and CDR2 YFSETQ. CDR3 size: 14 residues. Details on this clone: Its antigen is unknown.

V gene TRBV5-1 combines with J gene TRBJ1-2; TRBD1 might be the D (5 bases). The sample here was CD4+ or CD8+ T cells sorted from blood, taken in a trial of the OX40 agonist ivuxolimab. The origin of this receptor is an adult with an advanced solid tumor such as melanoma, head and neck, liver or kidney cancer. The CDR3 loop reads CASNEGQSIYGYTF. The CDR3 bases are TGCGCCAGCAACGAAGGACAAAGCATCTATGGCTACACCTTC.